This TCR beta chain comes out of a study of cytomegalovirus exposure and HLA in healthy donors. Details on this clone: Its antigen is still unknown.

Here immunoSEQ multiplex PCR was the method, and the copy in TCRdb shows in-frame clones only, minus some. The sample records around 140,000 clones, about 94% being singletons. The validation cohort, a group of more than 100 subjects, included the donors and was separate from the roughly 670-subject first cohort. The V segment lost 1 base and the J segment 3 bases; nucleotides outside the gene matches: 10. The CDR3 consists of 19 residues. Germline lookup yields CDR1 SGHNT and CDR2 YYREEE (reference sequence). Notes on the study in general: Clusters of TCRs from the first cohort tended to co-occur in the 100 to 150 validation repertoires (as a later analysis found). The listing of 150 or so TCR beta chains classed them as cytomegalovirus-associated.

The chain uses TRBV5-4 and TRBJ2-3, with 14 positions matching TRBD2. This sequence originates from a man aged 18 to 29 in good health and CMV-seropositive. Sample: PBMCs. CDR3 nucleotide sequence: TGTGCCAGCAGCTTGAACCGACTAGCGGGAGGGCCCGGGACAGATACGCAGTATTTT. This sequence encodes CASSLNRLAGGPGTDTQYF.